Included here is one T cell receptor beta chain sequence, with context. Its target antigen remains unknown. No quality values exist for individual bases; no much larger clone is one base distant. The data stem from a study of shared clonotypes between healthy human individuals (dated by TCRdb to 2018 to 2021). Some background on the complete study: The cohort included a few men and a couple of women between 18 and 49 years of age. To estimate repertoire size and how much clonotypes are shared between individuals, the study performed deep sequencing of blood TCR repertoires from 4 to 6 healthy adults. Leukapheresis yielded between about 0.85 and 9 billion PBMCs per donor. For each donor, three plates each were used for CD4 naive and CD4 memory, two plates were used for CD8 naive, and one plate was used for CD8 memory. Different laboratories and diverse techniques were used to prepare libraries and sequence TCR repertoires, to increase sequencing depth and limit assay-specific biases.

Donors were healthy HIV-negative adults with no recently reported acute infections or vaccinations. All donors were Caucasian adults living in Nashville, Tennessee, USA. CD8 memory samples combined magnetically selected CD45RO+ cells with CCR7-negative CD45RA+ effector memory (TemRA) cells. Blood was collected by leukapheresis, and PBMCs were isolated by Ficoll-Histopaque density gradient centrifugation and then cryopreserved in liquid nitrogen vapor phase. Purity and quantity of every magnetically sorted T cell population were checked by analytical flow cytometry. From each sorted fraction, genomic DNA was isolated and quantified by UV absorbance on a Nanodrop 2000c. CDR1 and CDR2 were assigned from the germline V gene as MNHEY and SVGAGI. V is cut by 2 bases and J by 7 bases, and the space between the germline ends is 5 bases. The CDR3 runs 11 amino acids, cysteine and phenylalanine included. The read is trimmed to its CDR3 DNA, 33 bases read in frame from base 1.

On the study overall, not on this receptor specifically: Even with the large sequencing depth, rarefaction of the sorted-subset datasets indicated that sequencing was incomplete. Only blood was sampled, and tissue TCR repertoires likely differ from those in blood. Compared with non-shared clonotypes, clonotypes shared by all four sorted-subset donors had higher generation probabilities. When a few donors were compared, the shared fraction of clonotypes was around 5% for naive CD4, 3.5% to 4% for naive CD8, 2% to 2.5% for memory CD4, and under 0.5% for memory CD8. The small number of donors limited the genetic and exposure-history diversity represented. Larger estimated clonotype richness was generally found for naive subsets than for memory subsets. Based on pairwise subsampling, the degree of clonotype sharing among donors was expected to be affected by sequencing depth.

TCR CDR3 regions were amplified from genomic DNA by multiplex PCR using the deep immunoSEQ assay. For each cell subset, the extracted genomic DNA was distributed evenly across all wells of several immunoSEQ 96-well plates, and each plate served as one replicate. For sorted subsets, each replicate PCR was loaded with about 200 ng genomic DNA, equivalent to about 33,000 T cell genomes. The purified libraries were quantified using a Qubit 3.0 fluorometer, sized with a Bioanalyzer 2100, and then quantified again using the KAPA Library Quantification kit. Every immunoSEQ 96-well plate was sequenced on a dedicated single-read 150-cycle Illumina NextSeq 550 flow cell. On the study's bioinformatics: Because the immunoSEQ output included only junctional sequences and no quality scores, the filtering could not be the same as the filtering used for full-length reads. To assign V/J genes and CDR3, sequences were annotated using PyIR, a Python wrapper for IgBLAST v1.9, with IMGT germline references. Reads were removed for weak V/J assignments (E-value above 1e-6), missing CDR3, stop codons, out-of-frame junctions, or ambiguous translated residues. V3J clonotypes were defined as sequences sharing the same inferred V gene, J gene, and CDR3 amino acid sequence. The percentage overlap between two repertoires was calculated by dividing the number of shared unique clonotypes by the size of the smaller repertoire. Repertoire richness was assessed with RTK rarefaction, the Chao1 estimator, and Recon v2.1 estimates of unobserved clonotypes. For all TCRbeta clonotypes obtained by the gDNA method from four donors, generation probabilities were computed with OLGA. TCRdb retrieved this table from immuneACCESS and kept in-frame rearrangements only. Not all clones are present; in checked studies, unresolved V genes account for under half, and no reason is known for the remainder. The V and J calls and the clone size are those of that table, but D and trimming were determined from the DNA. The sample contains roughly 380,000 clones, approximately 97% of them found a single time. Approximately 0.32% of the sample is taken by the ten largest.

This receptor was identified in a man younger than 45 in good health. The sequenced material came from memory CD8+ T cells sorted from blood. The sample's cell subset or site label is to be understood as: CD45RO+ cells pooled with CCR7-negative TemRA cells. The sequence links TRBV6-5 to TRBJ1-1, with no reliable assignment of the D segment. Read as DNA, the sequence is TGTGCCAGCAGTTACCCAGGTGAAGCTTTCTTT. The resulting protein is CASSYPGEAFF.